These T cell receptor beta chains were read from a single sample in a study of PD-1 blockade in classical Hodgkin lymphoma. Only in-frame clones appear in the TCRdb table, and some are missing; sequencing was by immunoSEQ multiplex PCR. The table records 90,000 to 130,000 clones, about nine tenths of them present only once. This sample comprised peripheral blood mononuclear cells (PBMCs), obtained before the second cycle of nivolumab. All receptors come from a human donor with classical Hodgkin lymphoma. Both conserved end residues are part of each CDR3. The D gene is left open where the match is weak. Clone size is given for some rows only: seen once, a few or many times, or a class if the clone is expanded.

TRBJ2-7 | TRBV27 | - | TRBD2 | CASSSTRLAGFSYEQYF | TGTGCCAGCAGTTCGACTCGACTAGCAGGGTTTTCCTACGAGCAGTACTTC
TRBJ1-1 | TRBV14 | - | - | CASSQDLGFGAFF | TGTGCCAGCAGCCAAGATCTGGGATTCGGGGCTTTCTTT
TRBJ2-1 | TRBV5-4 | - | - | CASSLPGGVSSYNEQFF | TGTGCCAGCAGCCTGCCGGGTGGAGTTAGCTCCTACAATGAGCAGTTCTTC
TRBJ2-7 | TRBV6-1 | - | TRBD2 | CASSTTSAYEQYF | TGTGCCAGCAGTACGACTAGCGCCTACGAGCAGTACTTC
TRBJ2-7 | TRBV6-6 | once | TRBD2 | CASSTSGYEQYF | TGTGCCAGCAGCACTAGCGGCTACGAGCAGTACTTC
TRBJ2-5 | TRBV9 | - | TRBD2 | CASSVRTSGAPNQETQYF | TGTGCCAGCAGCGTCCGGACTAGCGGGGCCCCCAACCAAGAGACCCAGTACTTC
TRBJ1-1 | TRBV28 | - | TRBD1 | CASSLLQGGVNTEAFF | TGTGCCAGCAGTTTACTGCAGGGGGGCGTTAACACTGAAGCTTTCTTT
TRBJ2-7 | TRBV11-2 | once | TRBD2 | CASSPSDSGRAAYEQYF | TGTGCCAGCAGCCCGTCCGATAGCGGGAGGGCCGCCTACGAGCAGTACTTC
TRBJ1-1 | TRBV2 | - | - | CASSRRPPVNTEAFF | TGTGCCAGCAGTCGACGGCCTCCTGTGAACACTGAAGCTTTCTTT
TRBJ2-7 | TRBV5-5 | - | TRBD2 | CASSAPAGTSGEQYF | TGTGCCAGCAGCGCGCCGGCTGGGACTAGCGGCGAGCAGTACTTC
TRBJ2-1 | TRBV9 | - | - | CASSVGPLDKINGRVYNEQFF | TGTGCCAGCAGCGTAGGCCCCTTGGACAAAATTAATGGGCGGGTATACAATGAGCAGTTCTTC
TRBJ1-5 | TRBV27 | - | - | CASSLEGYSNQPQHF | TGTGCCAGCAGTTTAGAGGGTTATAGCAATCAGCCCCAGCATTTT
TRBJ1-1 | TRBV28 | - | - | CASRLRSFNLRNTEAFF | TGTGCCAGCAGGCTCCGGAGTTTTAATTTAAGGAACACTGAAGCTTTCTTT
TRBJ2-7 | TRBV6-6 | - | - | CASSYSRGGYEQYF | TGTGCCAGCAGTTACTCGCGTGGTGGATACGAGCAGTACTTC
TRBJ2-7 | TRBV6-5 | - | - | CASRSLVEQYF | TGTGCCAGCAGGTCTCTGGTAGAGCAGTACTTC